These 28 T cell receptor beta chains were sequenced from one sample in a study of regulatory T cells in long-lasting Graves disease (dated by TCRdb to about 2021). Libraries were built with multiplex PCR. The sequencing machine was an Illumina HiSeq 4000. To build TCR beta libraries, CDR3 regions were amplified by Arm-PCR using iRepertoire HTBI primers. TCRdb applied fastp at Q25 and MiXCR to the public reads, then kept only in-frame beta chains. Entries are consolidated by CDR3 protein sequence, retaining the most common genes and DNA. This sample holds 350,000 to 500,000 distinct CDR3 sequences; roughly 15% were observed only once. The top ten hold about a quarter of the sample. Taken with the paper, the label for time point translates to: newly diagnosed GD, antithyroid drugs for less than 3 months. For both TCR sequencing and RNA sequencing, RNA was extracted from PBMCs using TRIzol. These data were also filed under a second study, of T cells in Graves' hyperthyroidism and ophthalmopathy.

This specimen consisted of peripheral blood mononuclear cells (PBMCs), obtained at new diagnosis, from a patient treated with antithyroid drugs. These TCRs come from a woman aged 18-30 years with Graves disease. Donor details come from another sample of the same person, matched by shared clones.

There are a few counts of this clonotype. The chain couples TRBV12-3 or TRBV12-4 to TRBJ1-6; TRBD1 aligns across 8 bases. This CDR3 spans 15 amino acids. After removal of 8 bases from V and 7 bases from J, the junction contained 10 bases not matched to a gene. The CDR3 DNA reads TGTGCCAGCCGATTATACAGGGGGTACAATTCACCCCTCCACTTT. This sequence encodes CASRLYRGYNSPLHF.

The chain links TRBV20-1 to TRBJ2-2, with TRBD2 matching 7 bases. Trimming took 0 bases from V and 5 from J; bases not matched to a gene: 12. Germline loops: CDR1 DFQATT, CDR2 SNEGSKA (reference sequence). This CDR3 contains 17 residues. The CDR3 coding sequence is TGCAGTGCTAGAGATCTTAGGGGATGGGGAGGGACCGGGGAGCTGTTTTTT. Protein: CSARDLRGWGGTGELFF.

This clonotype has just a few counts. V gene TRBV3-1 combines with J gene TRBJ2-5; TRBD2 aligns across 9 bases. Trimming removed 2 bases from V and 1 base from J; junction bases left unmatched: 11. Germline V CDR1 and CDR2: LGHDT, YNNKEL (reference sequence). This CDR3 is built from 18 residues. CDR3 in DNA: TGTGCCAGCAGCCAACGCACCCCTAGCGGGACTCTCCAAGAGACCCAGTACTTC. It yields the protein CASSQRTPSGTLQETQYF.

This clonotype was seen many times. V usage is TRBV6-9 and J usage is TRBJ2-3; perhaps TRBD2 as D (5 bases). The J call is doubtful: the DNA matches TRBJ2-7 better. Germline-derived CDR1 and CDR2 are MNHGY and SVAAGI. The CDR3 is 15 residues long. The CDR3 DNA is TGTGCCAGCAGTTACTCAGACCACGGGACCTACGAGCAGTACTTC. Residues: CASSYSDHGTYEQYF.

This chain joins TRBV6-4 and TRBJ2-3, with 9 positions matching TRBD2. The germline V gene has CDR1 MRHNA and CDR2 SNTAGT. V lost 6 bases to trimming and J lost 1 base; unmatched junction nucleotides: 5. The CDR3 is 15 amino acids. The DNA for the CDR3 is TGTGCCAGCAGAGATAGCGGGAGTGGCACAGATACGCAGTATTTT. Its translation: CASRDSGSGTDTQYF.

This clonotype was detected a few times. This chain connects TRBV14 to TRBJ2-7; 11 bases match TRBD2. With V trimmed by 5 bases and J by 0 bases, 9 bases remained unmatched. CDR1 SGHDN and CDR2 FVKESK come from the germline V gene. The CDR3 has 17 residues. The CDR3 region is CASSYMTGTSGSYEQYF. CDR3 DNA: TGTGCCAGCAGCTACATGACCGGGACTAGCGGCTCCTACGAGCAGTACTTC.

To note about this clonotype: One end of the junction fails to match germline, which may point to a read error. This chain uses TRBV6-2 or TRBV6-3 with TRBJ2-3, with D hard to call. CDR3 length equals 14 residues. Germline lookup yields CDR1 MNHEY and CDR2 SVGEGT. The CDR3, as DNA: TGTGCCAGCAGTGACTCTTACGGCACAGATACGCAGTATTTT. Its translation: CASSDSYGTDTQYF.

In its sample, this clonotype was seen many times. The chain recombines TRBV12-3 or TRBV12-4 with TRBJ2-3, with TRBD2 matching 8 bases. The length of the CDR3 is 11 residues. J lost 4 bases, V lost 10 bases, and 1 base had no gene match. In DNA form, the CDR3 reads TGTGCCACCGGGGGGGCAGATACGCAGTATTTT. Its protein product is CATGGADTQYF.

Note on this clonotype: Being one base from a much bigger clone, this may be a read error. This rearrangement joins TRBV11-2 to TRBJ1-2; 9 bases are shared with TRBD1. V dropped 3 bases and J dropped 7; count of bases not matched to a gene: 12. The CDR3 totals 16 residues. Germline V CDR1 and CDR2: SGHAT, FQNNGV. CDR3 protein: CASSFRDRVDYRGYTF. As DNA, the CDR3 is TGTGCCAGCAGCTTCCGGGACAGGGTCGATTATCGTGGCTACACCTTC.

This clonotype was observed a handful of times. The rearrangement uses TRBV4-1 and TRBJ2-1; 13 nucleotides agree with TRBD2. V lost 1 base to trimming and J lost 9 bases; unmatched junction nucleotides: 3. The CDR3 sequence is 15 residues long. The germline V gene has CDR1 MGHRA and CDR2 YSYEKL. The DNA of the CDR3 is TGCGCCAGCAGCCAAGGGACTAGCGGGAGTTTTGAGCAGTTCTTC. Amino acids: CASSQGTSGSFEQFF.

This clonotype was counted at least ten times. The rearrangement links TRBV20-1 to TRBJ1-5, with D unclear. Trimming left V 0 bases short and J 2 bases short, with 8 bases between. Looked up from germline, CDR1 is DFQATT and CDR2 is SNEGSKA (reference sequence). The CDR3 is 14 residues long. The CDR3 sequence is CSARDGWGNQPQHF. CDR3 sequence (DNA): TGCAGTGCTAGAGATGGATGGGGCAATCAGCCCCAGCATTTT.

As for this clonotype: A much larger clone differs from this one at a single base, so this may be a read error. V is TRBV28 and J is TRBJ1-6; D is unresolved. The CDR3 extends over 11 amino acids. In germline, CDR1 is MDHEN, CDR2 SYDVKM. With 6 bases removed from V and 7 bases from J, the gap between germline ends came to 4 bases. CDR3 sequence reads: CASRANSPLHF. CDR3 bases: TGTGCCAGCAGAGCAAATTCACCCCTCCACTTT.

In this sample, this clonotype turned up many times. The rearrangement joins TRBV12-3 or TRBV12-4 to TRBJ1-1; D is ambiguous. V was shortened by 0 bases and J by 0 bases, with 8 bases between the two germline ends. The CDR3 totals 15 residues. CDR3 sequence (DNA): TGTGCCAGCAGTTTAGCTATGGGGATGAACACTGAAGCTTTCTTT. Encoded protein: CASSLAMGMNTEAFF.

This clonotype has only a few counts. V and J are TRBV15 and TRBJ2-7; no definite D call. Germline V gives CDR1 LNHNV, CDR2 YYDKDF (reference sequence). This CDR3 spans 13 amino acids. Trimming took off 4 bases at V and 3 bases at J, with 10 bases between the two ends. The CDR3 nucleotides read TGTGCCACCAGCACCCCGACCGACTACGAGCAGTACTTC. It specifies CATSTPTDYEQYF.

This clonotype was counted many times. The chain recombines TRBV11-1 with TRBJ2-7; perhaps D is TRBD1 or TRBD2 (5 bases each). V lost 2 bases and J lost 6, with 17 bases in between. CDR1 is SGHAT, CDR2 FQDESV, per germline (reference sequence). The CDR3 contains 15 residues. The CDR3 nucleotides are TGTGCCAGCAGCTTAACCCCGGGACCCTCTGGCGAGCAGTACTTC. Protein sequence: CASSLTPGPSGEQYF. The full variable domain, in which reference TRBV11-1 and TRBJ2-7 provide the parts outside the CDR3, is EAEVAQSPRYKITEKSQAVAFWCDPISGHATLYWYRQILGQGPELLVQFQDESVVDDSQLPKDRFSAERLKGVDSTLKIQPAELGDSAMYLCASSLTPGPSGEQYFGPGTRLTVT.

This clonotype was seen many times. The CDR3 nucleotides read TGTGCCAGCAGCTTAGTCCCCAATGAGCAGTTCTTC. Translation gives CASSLVPNEQFF. The chain uses TRBV11-2 and TRBJ2-1, with D unclear. This CDR3 is built from 12 residues. V gave up 1 base and J gave up 6 bases, with 4 bases separating them. The germline V gene encodes CDR1 SGHAT and CDR2 FQNNGV.

The chain joins TRBV6-9 to TRBJ2-1; 9 bases are shared with TRBD2. There are 15 residues in the CDR3. Germline trimming cut 3 bases from V and 7 bases from J; bases unmatched to any gene: 7. Germline lookup yields CDR1 MNHGY and CDR2 SVAAGI. The DNA of the CDR3 is TGTGCCAGCAGTTACGGCGGGAGGGCCGGGAATGAGCAGTTCTTC. It is translated as CASSYGGRAGNEQFF.

This clonotype was detected many times. V usage is TRBV30 and J usage is TRBJ2-1; 10 bases match TRBD2. CDR3 length: 15 residues. Germline CDR1 and CDR2: GTSNPN and SVGIG (reference sequence). The trim removed 4 bases at V and 3 bases at J, leaving 6 bases unmatched. The CDR3 reads CAWIRTSGFYNEQFF. CDR3 sequence (DNA): TGTGCCTGGATCCGGACTAGCGGTTTCTACAATGAGCAGTTCTTC.

A few counts support this clonotype. The gene calls are TRBV3-1 and TRBJ2-5; D gene ambiguous. The end of the DNA aligns better with TRBJ2-7, so the J call may be wrong. The CDR3 loop spans 12 amino acids. Germline V gene lookup returns CDR1 LGHDT and CDR2 YNNKEL (reference sequence). The CDR3 reads CASSQVVHEQYF. CDR3 nucleotide sequence: TGTGCCAGCAGCCAAGTGGTGCACGAGCAGTACTTC.

This sequence joins TRBV12-3 or TRBV12-4 and TRBJ2-1; TRBD1 matches at 8 bases. The CDR3 contains 16 residues. Trimming at V came to 2 bases and at J to 7 bases, leaving 10 bases not matched to a gene. The CDR3 sequence: CASSLMLGRGPNEQFF. CDR3 sequence (DNA): TGTGCCAGCAGTTTAATGTTAGGCAGGGGGCCGAATGAGCAGTTCTTC.

In its sample, this clonotype was seen many times. This sequence joins TRBV6-1 and TRBJ2-7, with a weak D call TRBD1 (5 bases). Germline loops: CDR1 MNHNS, CDR2 SASEGT. V was cut by 0 bases and J by 5 bases, with 11 bases left in between. The CDR3 extends over 14 amino acids. The CDR3 loop is CASSEALLGDEQYF. In DNA, the CDR3 is TGTGCCAGCAGTGAAGCGCTTCTAGGGGACGAGCAGTACTTC.

On this clonotype itself: Possible read error: a much larger clone is one base away. CDR3 sequence: CASSSPSPQETQYF. The CDR3 DNA follows: TGTGCCAGCAGTTCGCCTTCCCCCCAAGAGACCCAGTACTTC. The chain has TRBV27 and TRBJ2-5; D is unresolved. The CDR3 covers 14 residues. Germline assignment: CDR1 MNHEY and CDR2 SMNVEV (reference sequence). V lost 4 bases and J lost 1, with 10 bases in between.

Many counts were recorded for this clonotype. This chain connects TRBV12-3 or TRBV12-4 to TRBJ2-7, with unresolved D. The CDR3 contains 16 residues. Trimming left V 3 bases short and J 0 bases short, with 15 bases between. The CDR3 DNA is TGTGCCAGCAGTTTTGGACCCTCCGGCAGCTCCTACGAGCAGTACTTC. It specifies CASSFGPSGSSYEQYF.

This clonotype was detected ten times or more. This chain links TRBV7-2 with TRBJ2-3; no firm D call. CDR1 and CDR2 (germline): SGHTA, FQGNSA. This CDR3 spans 16 amino acids. Trimming shortened V by 5 bases and J by 4 bases, and 19 bases separated the two germline ends. CDR3 sequence: CASSRIGVAAADTQYF. For the CDR3, the DNA is TGTGCCAGCAGCCGTATTGGCGTCGCGGCGGCAGATACGCAGTATTTT.

In this sample, this clonotype turned up a few times. The chain employs TRBV7-6 and TRBJ1-6, with D perhaps matching TRBD1 (5 bases). CDR1 is SGHVS and CDR2 is FNYEAQ in the germline V gene. CDR3 length: 18 amino acids. V was shortened by 2 bases and J by 0 bases, with 14 bases between the two germline ends. CDR3 amino acids: CASSLRGKSASYNSPLHF. The CDR3 DNA reads TGTGCCAGCAGCTTACGGGGGAAGTCGGCCTCCTATAATTCACCCCTCCACTTT.

In this sample, this clonotype turned up a few times. A far larger clone is just one base off, so this is likely a read error. The rearrangement uses TRBV2 and TRBJ2-5; unclear D gene. The closer fit of TRBJ2-1 to the DNA end suggests the J call may be wrong. From germline, CDR1 is SNHLY and CDR2 FYNNEI. The CDR3 consists of 15 residues. CDR3 protein: CAGSGSEANYNEQFF. In DNA, the CDR3 is TGTGCCGGCAGTGGGTCAGAAGCCAATTACAATGAGCAGTTCTTC.

This clonotype was observed many times. CDR3 sequence (DNA): TGTGCCAGCAGAGGGGCACAGCTAAACACTGAAGCTTTCTTT. Translated, it gives CASRGAQLNTEAFF. The V call is TRBV7-2, the J call TRBJ1-1, with a possible D match to TRBD1 (5 bases). This CDR3 has 14 amino acids. V gave up 6 bases and J gave up 2 bases, with 13 bases separating them. Germline lookup yields CDR1 SGHTA and CDR2 FQGNSA.

This clonotype was picked up one time. As DNA, the CDR3 is TGTGCCAGCAGCTTCAGGGTTGGGGCCAACGTCCTGACTTTC. Translated: CASSFRVGANVLTF. J is TRBJ2-6 and V is TRBV7-2; perhaps TRBD1 as D (5 bases). This CDR3 comprises 14 residues. The V end lost 3 bases, the J end lost 3 bases, and 6 bases lay between the germline ends. Germline V gives CDR1 SGHTA, CDR2 FQGNSA.